This T cell receptor beta chain was sequenced for a study of blood T cell repertoires in COVID-19. Study summary: COVID-19 samples from acute and convalescent phases originated in the United States, Italy and Spain. The cDNA or gDNA used as material had been derived from T cells, B-cell-depleted T cells, or PBMCs.

Under the authors' procedure: Reference gene primer amplification gave nucleated cell count estimates. Measured with immunoSEQ multiplex PCR; TCRdb has only the in-frame clones, and not every one. V and J calls and clone size are as listed in that table; D and trimming were resolved from the DNA. The profile shows over 200,000 clones, less than 90% of them singletons. The sequenced material came from peripheral blood. The receptor's source is a woman in her 70s with active or convalescent COVID-19.

As DNA, the CDR3 is TGTGCCAGCCAGGATCCTAGCACAGATACGCAGTATTTT. Translating gives CASQDPSTDTQYF. The rearrangement links TRBV28 to TRBJ2-3; no clear D. The length of the CDR3 is 13 residues. The V end lost 8 bases, the J end lost 0 bases, and 9 bases lay between the germline ends. Germline V lookup: CDR1 MDHEN, CDR2 SYDVKM.